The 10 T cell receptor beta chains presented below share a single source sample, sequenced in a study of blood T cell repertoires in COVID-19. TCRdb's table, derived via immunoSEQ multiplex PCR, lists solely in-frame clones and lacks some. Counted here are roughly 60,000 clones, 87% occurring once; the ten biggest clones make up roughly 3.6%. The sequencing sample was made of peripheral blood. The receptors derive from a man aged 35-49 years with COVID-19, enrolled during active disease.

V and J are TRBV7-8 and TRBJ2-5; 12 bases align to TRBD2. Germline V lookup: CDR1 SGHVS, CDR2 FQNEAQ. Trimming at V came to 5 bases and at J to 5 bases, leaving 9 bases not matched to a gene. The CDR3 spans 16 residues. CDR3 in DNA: TGTGCCAGCAGCCCAGCTAGCGGGGGGGCCGGGGAGACCCAGTACTTC. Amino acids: CASSPASGGAGETQYF.

The CDR3, as DNA: TGTGCCAGCAGCTTCTTACCGGGACTAGCGGGAAACGCAGATACGCAGTATTTT. This gives the protein CASSFLPGLAGNADTQYF. The chain is built from TRBV7-9 and TRBJ2-3; 13 bases line up with TRBD2. Losses at the gene ends were 3 bases for V and 4 bases for J; bases not matched to a gene: 10. Germline lookup yields CDR1 SEHNR and CDR2 FQNEAQ (reference sequence). The CDR3 runs to 18 residues.

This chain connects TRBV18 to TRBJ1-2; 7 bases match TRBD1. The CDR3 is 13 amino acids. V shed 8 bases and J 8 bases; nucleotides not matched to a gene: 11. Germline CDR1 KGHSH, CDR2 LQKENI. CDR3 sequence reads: CASTQTGAWGYTF. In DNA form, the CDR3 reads TGTGCCAGCACACAAACAGGGGCCTGGGGCTACACCTTC.

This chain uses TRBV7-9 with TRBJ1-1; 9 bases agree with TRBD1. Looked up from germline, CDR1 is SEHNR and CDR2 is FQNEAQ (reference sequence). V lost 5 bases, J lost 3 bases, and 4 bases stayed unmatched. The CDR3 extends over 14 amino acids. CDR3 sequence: CASSKRDRDTEAFF. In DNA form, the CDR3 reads TGTGCCAGCAGCAAGCGGGACAGGGACACTGAAGCTTTCTTT.

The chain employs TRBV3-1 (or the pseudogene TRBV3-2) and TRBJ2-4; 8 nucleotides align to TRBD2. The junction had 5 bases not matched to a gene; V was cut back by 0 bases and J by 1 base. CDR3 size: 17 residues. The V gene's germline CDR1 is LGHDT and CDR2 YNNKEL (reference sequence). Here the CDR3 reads CASSQELGGAAKNIQYF. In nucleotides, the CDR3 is TGTGCCAGCAGCCAAGAACTCGGGGGGGCCGCCAAAAACATTCAGTACTTC.

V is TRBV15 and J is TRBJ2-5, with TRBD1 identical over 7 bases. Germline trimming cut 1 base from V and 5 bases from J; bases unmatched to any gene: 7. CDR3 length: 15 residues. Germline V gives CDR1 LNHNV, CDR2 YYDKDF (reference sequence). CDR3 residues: CATSRGRQGGETQYF. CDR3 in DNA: TGTGCCACCAGCAGAGGCCGACAGGGTGGGGAGACCCAGTACTTC.

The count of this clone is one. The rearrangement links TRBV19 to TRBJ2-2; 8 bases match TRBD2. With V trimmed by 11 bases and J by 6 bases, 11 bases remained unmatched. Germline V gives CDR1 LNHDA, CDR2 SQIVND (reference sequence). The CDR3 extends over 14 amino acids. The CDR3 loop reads CASRGRGAAGELFF. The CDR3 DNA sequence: TGTGCCTCTCGGGGGCGGGGGGCGGCCGGGGAGCTGTTTTTT.

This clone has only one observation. CDR3 sequence (DNA): TGTGCTAGTGGTTTGGAGCCCCCGGTTAGCTCTGGAAACACCATATATTTT. Translation gives CASGLEPPVSSGNTIYF. This chain links TRBV12-5 with TRBJ1-3; D is unresolved. Germline values: CDR1 LGHNT, CDR2 FRNRAP. This CDR3 has 17 residues. Deletions cut 1 base from V and 0 bases from J, with 13 bases between.

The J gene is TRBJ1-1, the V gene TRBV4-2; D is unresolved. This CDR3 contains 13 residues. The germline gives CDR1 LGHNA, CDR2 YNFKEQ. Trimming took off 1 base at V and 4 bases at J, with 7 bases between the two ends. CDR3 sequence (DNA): TGTGCCAGCAGCCAAGTAACGGGCACTGAAGCTTTCTTT. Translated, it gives CASSQVTGTEAFF.

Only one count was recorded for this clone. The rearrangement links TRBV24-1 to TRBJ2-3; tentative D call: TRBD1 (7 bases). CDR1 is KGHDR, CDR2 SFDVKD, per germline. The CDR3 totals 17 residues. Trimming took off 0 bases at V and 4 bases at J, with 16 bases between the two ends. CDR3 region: CATSDLRGRGAPDTQYF. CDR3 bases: TGTGCCACCAGTGATTTGCGGGGCAGGGGGGCCCCAGATACGCAGTATTTT.